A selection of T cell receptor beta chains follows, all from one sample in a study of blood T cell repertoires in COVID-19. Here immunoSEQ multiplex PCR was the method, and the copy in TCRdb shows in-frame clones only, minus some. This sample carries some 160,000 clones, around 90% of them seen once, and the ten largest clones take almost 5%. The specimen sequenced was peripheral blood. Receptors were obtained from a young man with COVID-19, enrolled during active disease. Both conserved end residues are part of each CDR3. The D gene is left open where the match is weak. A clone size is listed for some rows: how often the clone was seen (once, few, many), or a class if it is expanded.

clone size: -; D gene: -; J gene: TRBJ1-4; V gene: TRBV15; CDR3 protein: CATSRDSQKRLATNEKLFF; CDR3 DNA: TGTGCCACCAGCAGAGATTCACAGAAGCGGCTAGCAACTAATGAAAAACTGTTTTTT
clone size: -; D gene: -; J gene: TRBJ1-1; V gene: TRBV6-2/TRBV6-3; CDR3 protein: CASSYIGRNTEAFF; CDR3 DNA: TGTGCCAGCAGTTATATTGGGAGGAACACTGAAGCTTTCTTT
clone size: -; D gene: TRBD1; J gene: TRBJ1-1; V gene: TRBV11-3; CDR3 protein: CASSLGGTVTEAFF; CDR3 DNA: TGTGCCAGCAGCTTAGGGGGGACAGTCACTGAAGCTTTCTTT
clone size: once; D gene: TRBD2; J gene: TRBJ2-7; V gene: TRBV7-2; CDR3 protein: CASSSLGLAPVDEQYF; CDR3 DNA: TGTGCCAGCAGCTCCCTTGGACTAGCTCCAGTCGACGAGCAGTACTTC
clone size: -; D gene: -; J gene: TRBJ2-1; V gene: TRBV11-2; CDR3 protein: CASSPRGSRANNEQFF; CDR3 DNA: TGTGCCAGCAGCCCCAGAGGGAGTAGGGCCAACAATGAGCAGTTCTTC
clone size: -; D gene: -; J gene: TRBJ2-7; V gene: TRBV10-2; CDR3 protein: CASSESGRGYEQYF; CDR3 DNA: TGCGCCAGCAGTGAGTCGGGCAGGGGTTACGAGCAGTACTTC
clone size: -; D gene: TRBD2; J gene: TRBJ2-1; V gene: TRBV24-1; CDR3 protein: CATSVTGTSGVYNEQFF; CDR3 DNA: TGTGCCACCAGTGTTACCGGGACTAGCGGGGTCTACAATGAGCAGTTCTTC
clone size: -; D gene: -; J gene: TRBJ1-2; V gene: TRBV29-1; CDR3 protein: CSVERRDRYGYTF; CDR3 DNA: TGCAGCGTCGAACGCAGGGATCGGTATGGCTACACCTTC
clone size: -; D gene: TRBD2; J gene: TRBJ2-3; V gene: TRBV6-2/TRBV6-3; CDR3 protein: CASSVLAGWTDTQYF; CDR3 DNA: TGTGCCAGCAGTGTACTAGCGGGATGGACAGATACGCAGTATTTT
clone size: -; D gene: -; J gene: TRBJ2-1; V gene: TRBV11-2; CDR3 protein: CASSLIDRWQFF; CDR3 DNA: TGTGCCAGCAGCTTAATAGACAGGTGGCAGTTCTTC
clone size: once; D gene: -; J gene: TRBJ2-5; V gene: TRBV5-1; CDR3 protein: CASSLDPRPPGAQYF; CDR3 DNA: TGCGCCAGCAGCTTGGACCCACGGCCTCCCGGGGCCCAGTACTTC
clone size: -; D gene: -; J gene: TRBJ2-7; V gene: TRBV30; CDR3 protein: CALGTPNSNEQYF; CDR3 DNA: TGTGCCTTAGGGACTCCTAACTCAAACGAGCAGTACTTC
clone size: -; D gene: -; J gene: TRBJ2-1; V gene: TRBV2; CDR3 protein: CASMFTPGYNEQFF; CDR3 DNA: TGTGCCAGCATGTTCACCCCGGGCTACAATGAGCAGTTCTTC
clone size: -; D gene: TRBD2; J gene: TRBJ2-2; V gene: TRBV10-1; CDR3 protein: CASGLAGFTGELFF; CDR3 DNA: TGCGCCAGTGGACTAGCGGGATTCACCGGGGAGCTGTTTTTT
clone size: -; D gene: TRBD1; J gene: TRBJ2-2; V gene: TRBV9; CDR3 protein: CASSAPRTGDTGELFF; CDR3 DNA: TGTGCCAGCAGCGCACCCCGGACAGGAGACACCGGGGAGCTGTTTTTT
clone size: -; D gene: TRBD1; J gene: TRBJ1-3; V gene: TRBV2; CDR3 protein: CASNPTTGDGNTIYF; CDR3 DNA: TGTGCCAGCAATCCGACGACAGGGGATGGAAACACCATATATTTT
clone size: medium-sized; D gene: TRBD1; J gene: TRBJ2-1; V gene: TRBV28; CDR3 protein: CASSLIGQVHNEQFF; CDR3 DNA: TGTGCCAGCAGTTTAATCGGACAGGTTCACAATGAGCAGTTCTTC
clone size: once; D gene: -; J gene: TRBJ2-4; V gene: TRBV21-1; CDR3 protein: CASSKGRPPGPRNIQYF; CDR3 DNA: TGTGCCAGCAGCAAAGGGAGGCCCCCCGGGCCAAGGAACATTCAGTACTTC
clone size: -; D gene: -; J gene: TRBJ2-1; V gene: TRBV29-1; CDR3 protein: CSVDRSGSSYNEQFF; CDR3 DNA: TGCAGCGTTGACAGGAGTGGGAGCTCCTACAATGAGCAGTTCTTC
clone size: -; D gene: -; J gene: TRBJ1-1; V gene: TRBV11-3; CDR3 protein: CASSPGGGLAFF; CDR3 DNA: TGTGCCAGCAGCCCCGGTGGGGGCCTGGCTTTCTTT
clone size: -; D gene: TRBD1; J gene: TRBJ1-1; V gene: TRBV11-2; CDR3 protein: CASSSYRGDRNEAFF; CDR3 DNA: TGTGCCAGCAGCTCTTACAGGGGGGACAGAAATGAAGCTTTCTTT
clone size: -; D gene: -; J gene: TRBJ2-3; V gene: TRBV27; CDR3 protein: CASSPRDTITDTQYF; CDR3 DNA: TGTGCCAGCAGTCCCCGGGACACCATCACAGATACGCAGTATTTT
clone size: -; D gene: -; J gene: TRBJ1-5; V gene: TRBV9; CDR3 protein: CASSVGPGLNQPQHF; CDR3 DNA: TGTGCCAGCAGCGTAGGCCCGGGACTCAATCAGCCCCAGCATTTT
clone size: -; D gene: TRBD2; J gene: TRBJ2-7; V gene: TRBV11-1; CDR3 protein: CASSLSSGGYEQYF; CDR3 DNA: TGTGCCAGCAGCTTAAGTAGCGGGGGGTACGAGCAGTACTTC
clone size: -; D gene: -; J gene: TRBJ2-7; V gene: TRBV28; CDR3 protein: CASSSMRVWDYEQYF; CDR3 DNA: TGTGCCAGCAGTTCTATGAGGGTATGGGACTACGAGCAGTACTTC
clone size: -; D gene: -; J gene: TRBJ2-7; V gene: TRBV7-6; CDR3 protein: CASSLAPDYEQYF; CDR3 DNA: TGTGCCAGCAGCTTAGCGCCAGACTACGAGCAGTACTTC
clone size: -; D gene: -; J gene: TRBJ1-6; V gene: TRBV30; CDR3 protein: CAWRGGSGYNSPLHF; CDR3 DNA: TGTGCCTGGAGAGGCGGCTCCGGATATAATTCACCCCTCCACTTT
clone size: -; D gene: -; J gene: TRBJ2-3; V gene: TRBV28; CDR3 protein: CASSLRGRGDTQYF; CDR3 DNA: TGTGCCAGCAGTTTGAGAGGGCGCGGAGATACGCAGTATTTT
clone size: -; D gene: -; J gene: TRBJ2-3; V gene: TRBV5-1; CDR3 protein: CASSPGTTSTDTQYF; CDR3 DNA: TGCGCCAGCAGCCCGGGGACAACGAGCACAGATACGCAGTATTTT
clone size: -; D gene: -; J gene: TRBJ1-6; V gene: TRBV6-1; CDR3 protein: CASSERGKSSYNSPLHF; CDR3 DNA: TGTGCCAGCAGTGAAAGGGGCAAGAGCTCCTATAATTCACCCCTCCACTTT
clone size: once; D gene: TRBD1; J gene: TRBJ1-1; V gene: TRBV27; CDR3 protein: CASRPLGTGGTEAFF; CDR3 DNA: TGTGCCAGCAGACCCCTTGGGACAGGGGGCACTGAAGCTTTCTTT
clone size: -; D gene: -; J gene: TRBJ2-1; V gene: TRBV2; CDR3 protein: CASSEGETGYYNEQFF; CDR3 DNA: TGTGCCAGCAGTGAAGGGGAGACGGGGTACTACAATGAGCAGTTCTTC
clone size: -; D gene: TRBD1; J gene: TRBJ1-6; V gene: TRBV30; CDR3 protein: CAWSDRGRGDSPLHF; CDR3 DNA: TGTGCCTGGAGCGACAGGGGGCGCGGGGATTCACCCCTCCACTTT
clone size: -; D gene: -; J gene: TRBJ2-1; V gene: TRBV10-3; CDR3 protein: CAISESRLYNEQFF; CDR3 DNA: TGTGCCATCAGTGAGTCGAGGCTGTACAATGAGCAGTTCTTC
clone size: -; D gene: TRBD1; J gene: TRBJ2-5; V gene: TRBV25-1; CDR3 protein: CASSGGRDRETQYF; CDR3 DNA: TGTGCCAGCAGTGGAGGGCGGGACAGGGAGACCCAGTACTTC
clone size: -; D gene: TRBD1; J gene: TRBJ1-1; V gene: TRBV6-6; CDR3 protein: CASSYSPGGGEAFF; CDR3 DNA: TGTGCCAGCAGTTACTCACCAGGGGGCGGTGAAGCTTTCTTT
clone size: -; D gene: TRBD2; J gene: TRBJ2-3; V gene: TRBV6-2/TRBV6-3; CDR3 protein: CASSYSVGSSGYTDTQYF; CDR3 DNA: TGTGCCAGCAGTTACTCGGTTGGTAGTAGCGGGTACACAGATACGCAGTATTTT
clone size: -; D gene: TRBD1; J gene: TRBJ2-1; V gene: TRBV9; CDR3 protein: CASSPAGQVGQFF; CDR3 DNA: TGTGCCAGCAGCCCCGCCGGACAGGTCGGGCAGTTCTTC
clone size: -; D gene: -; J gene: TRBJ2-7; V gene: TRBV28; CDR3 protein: CASSSAKSDSYEQYF; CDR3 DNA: TGTGCCAGCAGCTCCGCTAAATCGGACAGCTACGAGCAGTACTTC
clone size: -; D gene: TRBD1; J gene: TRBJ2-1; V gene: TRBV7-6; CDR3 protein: CASSLGQGWVNEQFF; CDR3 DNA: TGTGCCAGCAGCTTAGGACAGGGTTGGGTCAATGAGCAGTTCTTC